This entry describes one TCR beta chain. This CDR3 region has 12 residues. CDR1 is SGHDT, CDR2 YYEEEE, per germline. TCRdb reprocessed the 5' RACE reads and keeps a single row for each CDR3 protein, giving no DNA. Its listing shows nearly 450,000 distinct CDR3 sequences. This specimen comes from a study of monozygotic twins with inflammatory bowel disease. Whole blood supplied total RNA, and T cells were not sorted. The TCR originated in a human donor with ulcerative colitis or Crohn's disease, or a healthy co-twin of an affected twin (not recorded which). The chain couples TRBV5-6 to TRBJ2-1. The material sequenced was blood. CDR3: CASSLGADEQFF.